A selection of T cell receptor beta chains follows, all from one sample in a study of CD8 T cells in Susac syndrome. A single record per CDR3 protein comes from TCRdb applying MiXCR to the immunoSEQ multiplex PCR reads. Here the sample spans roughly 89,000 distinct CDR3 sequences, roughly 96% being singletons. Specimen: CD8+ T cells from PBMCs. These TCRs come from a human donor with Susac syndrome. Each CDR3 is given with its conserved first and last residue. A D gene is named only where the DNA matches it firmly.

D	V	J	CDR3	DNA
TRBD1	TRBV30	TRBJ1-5	CAWSASPGQGNQPQHF	TGTGCCTGGAGTGCGAGCCCGGGACAGGGAAATCAGCCCCAGCATTTT
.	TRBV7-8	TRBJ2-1	CASSLVSAEPYNEQFF	TGTGCCAGCAGCTTAGTTTCCGCTGAACCCTACAATGAGCAGTTCTTC
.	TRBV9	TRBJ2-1	CASSVEIGTYNEQFF	TGTGCCAGCAGCGTAGAGATTGGTACTTACAATGAGCAGTTCTTC
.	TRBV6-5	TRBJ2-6	CASSYGAWKGANVLTF	TGTGCCAGCAGTTACGGGGCCTGGAAAGGGGCCAACGTCCTGACTTTC
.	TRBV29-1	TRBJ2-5	CSARTGRRPETQYF	TGCAGCGCACGGACTGGTCGTAGGCCGGAGACCCAGTACTTC
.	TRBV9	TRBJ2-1	CASSVGGAVLYNEQFF	TGTGCCAGCAGCGTAGGAGGGGCAGTTCTCTACAATGAGCAGTTCTTC
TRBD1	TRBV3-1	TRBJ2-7	CASSRQGQGDHEQYF	TGTGCCAGCAGCCGCCAGGGACAGGGGGACCACGAGCAGTACTTC
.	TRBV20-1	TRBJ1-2	CSARDWAALYGYTF	TGCAGTGCTAGAGATTGGGCGGCGCTCTATGGCTACACCTTC
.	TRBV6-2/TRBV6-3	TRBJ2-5	CASISDSIYQETQYF	TGTGCCAGCATTTCCGACAGTATTTACCAAGAGACCCAGTACTTC
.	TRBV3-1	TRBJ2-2	CASSQAAVNTGELFF	TGTGCCAGCAGCCAAGCAGCGGTGAACACCGGGGAGCTGTTTTTT
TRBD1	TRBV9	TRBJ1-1	CASSQTDRGRNTEAFF	TGTGCCAGCAGCCAAACCGACAGGGGTCGGAACACTGAAGCTTTCTTT
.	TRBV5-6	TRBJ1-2	CASRLLQVSDDYGYTF	TGTGCCAGCAGGCTTCTTCAGGTCTCCGATGACTATGGCTACACCTTC
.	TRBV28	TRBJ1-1	CASSFVSRNTEAFF	TGTGCCAGCAGTTTTGTAAGCCGAAACACTGAAGCTTTCTTT
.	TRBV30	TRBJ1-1	CAVVTRVGAFF	TGTGCTGTTGTGACGCGGGTTGGAGCTTTCTTT
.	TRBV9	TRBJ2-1	CASSPPGLSYNEQFF	TGTGCCAGCAGCCCTCCGGGACTTTCCTACAATGAGCAGTTCTTC
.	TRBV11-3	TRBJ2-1	CASSLVWGNEQFF	TGTGCCAGCAGCTTAGTATGGGGGAATGAGCAGTTCTTC
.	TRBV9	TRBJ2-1	CASSDYTENNEQFF	TGTGCCAGCAGCGATTACACGGAGAACAATGAGCAGTTCTTC
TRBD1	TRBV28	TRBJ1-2	CASSGLDRGPDYGYTF	TGTGCCAGCAGCGGGCTAGACAGGGGGCCGGATTATGGCTACACCTTC
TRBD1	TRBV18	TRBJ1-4	CASSPPEEQGDEKLFF	TGTGCCAGCTCACCACCTGAAGAACAGGGGGATGAAAAACTGTTTTTT
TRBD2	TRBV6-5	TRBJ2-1	CARIGRGNEQFF	TGTGCCCGGATAGGGAGGGGCAATGAGCAGTTCTTC
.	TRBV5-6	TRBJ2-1	CASSLGVSYNEQFF	TGTGCCAGCAGCTTGGGGGTCTCCTACAATGAGCAGTTCTTC
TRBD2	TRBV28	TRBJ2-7	CASSPERGSQSYKQYF	TGTGCCAGCAGTCCCGAGCGGGGGTCTCAGTCCTACAAGCAGTACTTC
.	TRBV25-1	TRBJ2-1	CASSDRSEQFF	TGTGCCAGCAGTGACCGTAGTGAGCAGTTCTTC
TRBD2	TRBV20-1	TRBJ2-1	CRAGGLAGPKQFF	TGCAGGGCCGGGGGACTAGCGGGTCCGAAGCAGTTCTTC
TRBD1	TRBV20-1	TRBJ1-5	CSARRTGFDQPQHF	TGCAGTGCTAGGAGGACAGGGTTTGATCAGCCCCAGCATTTT
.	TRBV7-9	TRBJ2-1	CASSFIPAVGGTEQFF	TGTGCCAGCAGCTTCATTCCGGCAGTCGGTGGTACTGAGCAGTTCTTC
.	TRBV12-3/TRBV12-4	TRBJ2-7	CASSYLKGGEQYF	TGTGCCAGCAGTTACCTGAAGGGCGGCGAGCAGTACTTC
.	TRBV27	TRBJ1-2	CASSSLGRETYGYTF	TGTGCCAGCAGCTCCCTGGGGCGGGAGACCTATGGCTACACCTTC